Each of the 2 T cell receptor beta chains below was sequenced from the same sample in a study of cytomegalovirus exposure and HLA in healthy donors. PCR involved 60 Vbeta and 13 Jbeta primers. The assay was immunoSEQ multiplex PCR, and TCRdb's table has in-frame clones only and misses some. The table shows 180,000 or so clones, with 70% to 90% occurring only once. The material sequenced was PBMCs. The receptors stem from a man aged 18 to 29 in good health and CMV-seropositive.

The chain employs TRBV9 and TRBJ1-2, with 8 nucleotides matching TRBD1. The length of the CDR3 is 14 residues. CDR1 and CDR2 (germline): SGDLS, YYNGEE. Germline trimming cut 4 bases from V and 6 bases from J; bases unmatched to any gene: 8. The DNA of the CDR3 is TGTGCCAGCAGCCAAAACGAACAGGGGGATGGCTACACCTTC. It translates to CASSQNEQGDGYTF.

The chain joins TRBV30 to TRBJ2-7; D is unresolved. V lost 4 bases and J lost 1, with 5 bases in between. The germline gives CDR1 GTSNPN, CDR2 SVGIG (reference sequence). This CDR3 is 11 amino acids long. The CDR3 loop reads CAWTTSYEQYF. CDR3 in DNA: TGTGCCTGGACCACTTCCTACGAGCAGTACTTC.